The clone carrying this TCR beta chain was seen once. The data originate from a study of shared clonotypes between healthy human individuals. The CDR3 contains 16 residues. V was shortened by 1 base and J by 0 bases, with 11 bases between the two germline ends. Germline V gives CDR1 SGHRS, CDR2 YFSETQ. Clones were read by immunoSEQ multiplex PCR, and TCRdb kept only the in-frame ones, dropping some. The profile covers roughly 2.5 million clones, with more than 80% appearing a single time and over 0.12% taken by the ten largest. The chain employs TRBV5-1 and TRBJ2-1; unclear D gene. The source is a man aged 18 to 29 in good health. Sequencing was carried out using naive CD4+ T cells sorted from blood. As for subset: CD45RA+ positively selected. CDR3 nucleotide sequence: TGCGCCAGCAGCTTGAACTCCCACAGCTCCTACAATGAGCAGTTCTTC. It translates to CASSLNSHSSYNEQFF.